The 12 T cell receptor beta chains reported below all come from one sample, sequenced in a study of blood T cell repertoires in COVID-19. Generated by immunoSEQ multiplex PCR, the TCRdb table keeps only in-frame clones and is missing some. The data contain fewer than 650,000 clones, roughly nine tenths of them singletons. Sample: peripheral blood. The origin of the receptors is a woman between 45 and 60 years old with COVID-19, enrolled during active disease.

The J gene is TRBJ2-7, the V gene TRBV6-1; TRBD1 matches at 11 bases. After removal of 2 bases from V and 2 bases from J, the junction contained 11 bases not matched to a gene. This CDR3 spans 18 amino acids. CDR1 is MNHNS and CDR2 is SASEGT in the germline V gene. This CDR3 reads CASSELGAGTGGTYEQYF. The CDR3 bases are TGTGCCAGCAGTGAATTGGGAGCCGGGACAGGGGGGACCTACGAGCAGTACTTC.

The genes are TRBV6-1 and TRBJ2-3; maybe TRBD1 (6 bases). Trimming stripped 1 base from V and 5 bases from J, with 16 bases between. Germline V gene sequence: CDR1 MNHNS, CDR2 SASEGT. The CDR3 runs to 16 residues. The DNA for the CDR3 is TGTGCCAGCAGTGAAGTTCAGGGGAACGAGAGAGATACGCAGTATTTT. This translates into CASSEVQGNERDTQYF.

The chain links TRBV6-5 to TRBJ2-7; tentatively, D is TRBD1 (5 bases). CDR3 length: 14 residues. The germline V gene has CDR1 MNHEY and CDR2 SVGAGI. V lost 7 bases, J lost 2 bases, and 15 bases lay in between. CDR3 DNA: TGTGCCAGCAACGATAGGGGTCTGGCCTACGAGCAGTACTTC. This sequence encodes CASNDRGLAYEQYF.

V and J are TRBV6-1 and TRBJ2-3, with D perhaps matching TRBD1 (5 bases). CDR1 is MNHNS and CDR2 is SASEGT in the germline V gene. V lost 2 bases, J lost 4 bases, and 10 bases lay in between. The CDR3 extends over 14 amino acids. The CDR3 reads CASSEQGPADTQYF. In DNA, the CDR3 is TGTGCCAGCAGTGAACAGGGCCCCGCAGATACGCAGTATTTT.

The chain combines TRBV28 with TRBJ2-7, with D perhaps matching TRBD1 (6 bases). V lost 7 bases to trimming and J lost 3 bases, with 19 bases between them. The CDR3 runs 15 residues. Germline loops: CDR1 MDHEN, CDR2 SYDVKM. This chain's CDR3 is CASTSRARDNYEQYF. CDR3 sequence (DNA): TGTGCCAGCACCTCTCGGGCCCGGGACAACTACGAGCAGTACTTC.

The CDR3 nucleotides are TGTGCCAGCAGGCCAGGGGTAGAGACCCAGTACTTC. This sequence encodes CASRPGVETQYF. The chain joins TRBV12-3 or TRBV12-4 to TRBJ2-5; D is possibly TRBD1 (6 bases). Trimming took 6 bases from V and 4 from J, leaving 9 bases between them. The CDR3 spans 12 residues.

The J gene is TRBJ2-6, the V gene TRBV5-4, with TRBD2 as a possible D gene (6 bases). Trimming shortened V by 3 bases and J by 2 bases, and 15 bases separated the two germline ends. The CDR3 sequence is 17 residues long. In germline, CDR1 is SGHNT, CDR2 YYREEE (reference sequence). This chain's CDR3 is CASSSLAREAGANVLTF. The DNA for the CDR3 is TGTGCCAGCAGCTCCCTCGCCAGGGAGGCTGGGGCCAACGTCCTGACTTTC.

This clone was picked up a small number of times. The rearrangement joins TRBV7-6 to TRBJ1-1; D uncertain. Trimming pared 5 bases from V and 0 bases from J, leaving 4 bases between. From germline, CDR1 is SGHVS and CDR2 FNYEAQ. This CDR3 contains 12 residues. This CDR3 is CASSPMNTEAFF. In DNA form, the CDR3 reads TGTGCCAGCAGCCCCATGAACACTGAAGCTTTCTTT.

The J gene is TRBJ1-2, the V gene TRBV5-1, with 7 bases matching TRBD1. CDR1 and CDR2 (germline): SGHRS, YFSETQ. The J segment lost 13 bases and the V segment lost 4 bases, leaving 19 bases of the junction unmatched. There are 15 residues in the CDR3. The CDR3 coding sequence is TGCGCCAGCAGCCCGTCAGGGGGAGCGGTGAGGTATCCCACCTTC. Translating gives CASSPSGGAVRYPTF.

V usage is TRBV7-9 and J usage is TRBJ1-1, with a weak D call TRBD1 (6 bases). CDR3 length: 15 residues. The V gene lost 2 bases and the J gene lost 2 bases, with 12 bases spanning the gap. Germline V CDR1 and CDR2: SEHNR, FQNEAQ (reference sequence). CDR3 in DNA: TGTGCCAGCAGCTTACCAGGGACATCTAACACTGAAGCTTTCTTT. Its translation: CASSLPGTSNTEAFF.

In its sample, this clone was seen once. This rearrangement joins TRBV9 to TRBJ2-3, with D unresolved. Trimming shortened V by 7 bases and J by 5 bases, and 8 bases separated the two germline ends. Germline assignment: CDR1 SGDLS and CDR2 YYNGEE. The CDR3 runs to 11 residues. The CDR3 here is CASGPQDTQYF. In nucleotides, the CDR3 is TGTGCCAGCGGCCCCCAAGATACGCAGTATTTT.

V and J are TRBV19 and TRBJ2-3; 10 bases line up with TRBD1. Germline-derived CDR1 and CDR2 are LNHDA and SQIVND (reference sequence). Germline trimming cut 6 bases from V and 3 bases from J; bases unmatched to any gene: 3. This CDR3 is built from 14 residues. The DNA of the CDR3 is TGTGCCAGTAGGGACAGGGGGTTTACAGATACGCAGTATTTT. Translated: CASRDRGFTDTQYF.